These 29 T cell receptor beta chains came from one sample sequenced in a study of tumor and adjacent non-tumor tissue in lung cancer (dated by TCRdb to 2016 to 2018). RNA was extracted from bulk unsorted tissue and checked for quality with a NanoDrop ND-1000 and an Agilent 2100. Receptor amplification or capture employed multiplex PCR. Sequencing instrument: Illumina HiSeq 2500. TCRbeta libraries were constructed through three rounds of nested PCR with primers (Table S4) according to protocols adapted from ARM-PCR. TCRdb trimmed the raw reads at Q25, called clones with MiXCR and kept productive beta chains. Rows merge per CDR3 protein into single entries with the most common DNA and genes. The sample table contains 120,000 or so distinct CDR3 sequences; only one count was recorded for approximately 87% of them. The ten largest clones add up to 22% of the sample. Sequencing was carried out using lung tumor tissue. These receptors all stem from a man between 65 and 79 years old with non-small cell lung cancer.

As to this clonotype: One junction end does not reproduce the germline sequence, and a read error may be involved. In DNA, the CDR3 is TGCGCCAGCAGCTGCCTCCGAAGGGCCGCCGGGGAGCTGTTTTTT. Protein: CASSCLRRAAGELFF. The chain couples TRBV6-5 to TRBJ2-2, with D unresolved. This CDR3 has 15 residues. Per germline, CDR1 MNHEY and CDR2 SVGAGI.

As regards this clonotype: Germline is not matched at one junction end, which may reflect a read error. This CDR3 is CSVGGEEYTGAFF. The CDR3 DNA sequence: TGCAGCGTTGGCGGGGAAGAGTACACTGGAGCTTTCTTC. This chain links TRBV29-1 with TRBJ1-1; D is unclear. Germline V lookup: CDR1 SQVTM, CDR2 ANQGSEA. The CDR3 has 13 amino acids. Filled out from reference TRBV29-1 and TRBJ1-1, the complete variable domain reads SAVISQKPSRDICQRGTSLTIQCQVDSQVTMMFWYRQQPGQSLTLIATANQGSEATYESGFVIDKFPISRPNLTFSTLTVSNMSPEDSSIYLCSVGGEEYTGAFFGQGTRLTVV.

With regard to this clonotype: The junction departs from the called germline gene at one end, perhaps through a read error. V usage is TRBV10-2 and J usage is TRBJ1-5, with TRBD1 identical over 9 bases. Germline CDR1 WSHSY, CDR2 SAAADI. CDR3 length: 14 residues. CDR3 nucleotides: TGCGCCAGCAGCCGGGACAGGGAGAACCAGCACCAGCATTTT. Translation: CASSRDRENQHQHF.

Concerning this clonotype: A clone one base away is much larger, so this may be a read error. The V gene is TRBV20-1, the J gene TRBJ2-1; TRBD2 agrees at 9 bases. Germline CDR1 reads DFQATT; CDR2 reads SNEGSKA (reference sequence). The CDR3 covers 18 residues. With V trimmed by 7 bases and J by 5 bases, 21 bases remained unmatched. CDR3 DNA sequence: TGCAGTGTTTCCGGGTTTGGGCATACTAGCGGGCGGGACAATGAGCAGTTCTTC. Protein: CSVSGFGHTSGRDNEQFF.

This chain links TRBV6-5 with TRBJ2-1; 13 bases fit TRBD2. The V gene's germline CDR1 is MNHEY and CDR2 SVGAGI. Trimming took 1 base from V and 9 from J; bases not matched to a gene: 9. The CDR3 consists of 17 residues. The DNA for the CDR3 is TGTGCCAGCAGTTACTATAACAGACTAGCGGGAGGTAGTGAGCAGTTCTTC. It translates to CASSYYNRLAGGSEQFF.

This clonotype was picked up one time. An end of the junction does not agree with germline; a read error may underlie this. The J gene is TRBJ2-5, the V gene TRBV5-4; possibly TRBD1 for D (5 bases). Germline V gives CDR1 SGHNT, CDR2 YYREEE (reference sequence). The CDR3 is made up of 16 amino acids. The CDR3 nucleotides are TGTGTCAGCAGTCTTCTCAAGGGGATAACGAGAGAGACCCAGCACTTC. Amino acid sequence: CVSSLLKGITRETQHF.

Worth noting for this clonotype: The junction shows a germline mismatch at one end, possibly a read error. The chain joins TRBV12-3 or TRBV12-4 to TRBJ1-1, with a tentative D call TRBD1 (5 bases). The length of the CDR3 is 14 residues. CDR3 protein: CASSLSRGVTEAVF. In DNA, the CDR3 is TGTGCCAGCAGTCTCTCCCGGGGGGTCACTGAAGCTGTCTTT.

This chain joins TRBV29-1 and TRBJ1-1, with 8 bases lining up with TRBD1. The CDR3 loop spans 14 amino acids. Per germline, CDR1 SQVTM and CDR2 ANQGSEA. CDR3 coding DNA: TGCAGGATCTTCGGACAGGGAACTAAAACCGAAGCTTTCTTT. It specifies CRIFGQGTKTEAFF.

In the case of this clonotype: The missing conserved phenylalanine or tryptophan at the end of this CDR3 makes a read error likely. The chain links TRBV10-1 to TRBJ2-7; no definite D call. The CDR3 contains 12 residues. Germline-derived CDR1 and CDR2 are WNHNN and SYGVQD (reference sequence). The CDR3 nucleotides read TGCGCTATCAGAAACAGAGTCTACGAGCAGTACTCC. Translation: CAIRNRVYEQYS.

This clonotype has ten or more counts. The V call is TRBV28, the J call TRBJ2-7; D gene uncertain. V lost 4 bases and J 2 bases, leaving 3 bases between the germline ends. The CDR3 covers 11 residues. Germline assignment: CDR1 MDHEN and CDR2 SYDVKM. The CDR3: CASSSAYEQYF. The CDR3 coding sequence is TGTGCCAGCAGTTCAGCCTACGAGCAGTACTTC.

This clonotype was seen only once. Compared with germline, one end of the junction differs, possibly owing to a read error. The CDR3 sequence: CTTSDPGRTDTQYF. CDR3 nucleotides: TGTACCACCAGCGATCCCGGGAGGACAGATACGCAGTATTTT. The chain joins TRBV24-1 to TRBJ2-3; 7 bases align to TRBD2. The CDR3 extends over 14 amino acids. Germline V gene lookup returns CDR1 KGHDR and CDR2 SFDVKD.

This clonotype was recorded only once. The junction and the germline gene differ at one end; a read error may be behind it. This sequence joins TRBV6-6 and TRBJ2-6; TRBD1 agrees at 8 bases. CDR3 size: 19 residues. CDR1 is MNHNY and CDR2 is SVGAGI in the germline V gene (reference sequence). CDR3 nucleotides: TGTGCCAGCAGTTACTCGAACGGGACAGGATACTCTGGGGCCAACGTCATGACTTTC. Translated, it gives CASSYSNGTGYSGANVMTF.

This clonotype has a count of ten or more. The chain recombines TRBV30 with TRBJ2-1; TRBD1 aligns across 9 bases. After removal of 5 bases from V and 4 bases from J, the junction contained 6 bases not matched to a gene. The CDR3 has 14 residues. CDR1 GTSNPN and CDR2 SVGIG come from the germline V gene (reference sequence). CDR3 residues: CAWDRDREYNEQFF. The CDR3 DNA reads TGTGCCTGGGACCGGGACAGGGAATACAATGAGCAGTTCTTC.

This clonotype was counted a few times. Possible read error: a much larger clone is one base away. The DNA of the CDR3 is TGTGTCAGCAGTATACGACACGGGGAGGGAGCTTTCTTT. Protein product: CVSSIRHGEGAFF. This chain connects TRBV12-3 or TRBV12-4 to TRBJ1-1; D is unresolved. The CDR3 runs 13 residues.

In the case of this clonotype: One end of the junction does not line up with germline, which may come from a read error. V and J are TRBV6-5 and TRBJ1-2; D ambiguous. The CDR3 sequence is 15 residues long. Germline V CDR1 and CDR2: MNHEY, SVGAGI. For the CDR3, the DNA is TGTACCAGCAATTACGGTGGAGGAACTAACTATGGCTACACCTTC. This sequence encodes CTSNYGGGTNYGYTF.

On this clonotype: A junction end diverges from the germline sequence, so it may reflect a read error. V is TRBV11-2 and J is TRBJ2-7; 9 bases agree with TRBD1. The CDR3 runs 14 residues. Per the germline V gene, CDR1 is SGHAT and CDR2 is FQNNGV. CDR3 loop: CASNPDRGYGEQYF. In DNA form, the CDR3 reads TGTGCCAGCAACCCTGACAGGGGGTATGGCGAGCAGTATTTC.

This clonotype has at least ten counts. The chain combines TRBV9 with TRBJ2-1, with no clear D. Germline V gene data show CDR1 as SGDLS and CDR2 as YYNGEE. Trimming removed 4 bases from V and 8 bases from J, with 16 bases in between. This CDR3 has 14 amino acids. The CDR3 sequence is CASSPQLAGDEQFF. The CDR3 DNA sequence: TGTGCCAGCAGCCCTCAGTTGGCAGGTGATGAGCAGTTCTTC.

This clonotype was picked up one time. The junction differs from germline at one of its ends, possibly a read error. V and J are TRBV18 and TRBJ2-5; tentatively, D is TRBD2 (5 bases). Germline V gene lookup returns CDR1 KGHSH and CDR2 LQKENI. There are 14 residues in the CDR3. CDR3 nucleotide sequence: TGTACCAGCTCACCACGCCTGAGGGAAGAGACCCAGTACTTC. It translates to CTSSPRLREETQYF.

The chain recombines TRBV6-1 with TRBJ1-1; no firm D call. Germline CDR1 MNHNS, CDR2 SASEGT. V lost 2 bases, J lost 14 bases, and 24 bases lay in between. CDR3 length: 15 amino acids. Here the CDR3 reads CASSERRKLHTEVFF. In DNA, the CDR3 is TGTGCCAGCAGTGAACGAAGGAAGTTGCACACTGAAGTATTCTTT.

Concerning this clonotype: One end of the junction does not line up with germline, which may come from a read error. The chain links TRBV4-2 to TRBJ2-3; 9 bases agree with TRBD2. The germline gives CDR1 LGHNA, CDR2 YNFKEQ. The CDR3 length is 16 residues. This CDR3 reads CASSRVRAGGFDTQYF. The CDR3, as DNA: TGTGCCAGCAGCCGGGTTCGGGCGGGGGGGTTTGATACGCAGTACTTT.

About this clonotype itself: Given the absence of the conserved phenylalanine or tryptophan at the CDR3 end, a read error is likely. The DNA is left out, because the CDR3 cannot be placed on it with certainty; the CDR3 is given as TCRdb lists it. This chain connects TRBV29-1 to TRBJ1-2; the D call in the table, TRBD1, was not verified against the DNA. The CDR3 spans 16 residues, counting both ends. Germline lookup yields CDR1 SQVTM and CDR2 ANQGSEA. The CDR3 reads CSVVPYQYSREDGYAL.

To note about this clonotype: One end of the junction does not line up with germline, which may come from a read error. The chain couples TRBV6-1 to TRBJ1-1, with D uncertain. Germline V gene sequence: CDR1 MNHNS, CDR2 SASEGT. This CDR3 comprises 15 residues. The CDR3 sequence is CASSENSLANTKAFF. The CDR3 DNA sequence: TGTGCCAGCAGTGAAAACAGCCTGGCGAACACTAAAGCTTTCTTT.

The chain uses TRBV28 and TRBJ1-2; 9 bases are shared with TRBD1. V shed 8 bases and J 7 bases; nucleotides not matched to a gene: 11. The V gene's germline CDR1 is MDHEN and CDR2 SYDVKM. The CDR3 extends over 14 amino acids. The CDR3 DNA follows: TGTGCCAGCGGATCGGAACAGGGGGCGCGTGGCTACACCTTC. This encodes CASGSEQGARGYTF.

In regard to this clonotype: No conserved phenylalanine or tryptophan ends this CDR3, so it is likely a read error. V is TRBV12-3 or TRBV12-4 and J is TRBJ1-6, with 11 bases aligning to TRBD1. The CDR3 covers 16 residues. The CDR3 spells CASTSRTGGYNSALHL. CDR3 nucleotide sequence: TGTGCCAGCACCTCCAGGACAGGGGGCTATAATTCAGCCCTCCACCTT.

The V call is TRBV11-1, the J call TRBJ2-1, with D hard to call. Looked up from germline, CDR1 is SGHAT and CDR2 is FQDESV (reference sequence). The length of the CDR3 is 14 residues. Trimming took 5 bases from V and 16 from J, leaving 24 bases between them. The chain's CDR3 is CASSQQPARCVQFF. Written as DNA, the CDR3 is TGTGCCAGCAGCCAACAACCGGCGAGATGTGTGCAATTCTTC.

As for this clonotype: This may be a read error: a much more frequent sequence differs by one nucleotide. This rearrangement joins TRBV20-1 to TRBJ2-5, with 8 bases lining up with TRBD1. Germline lookup yields CDR1 DFQATT and CDR2 SNEGSKA (reference sequence). The CDR3 runs to 14 residues. The CDR3 is CSAYLRQGKETQDF. The CDR3 region has the DNA TGCAGTGCTTACCTTCGACAGGGGAAAGAGACCCAGGACTTC.

Concerning this clonotype: A much larger clone is a single base away; this may be a read error. V is TRBV5-5 and J is TRBJ1-2; D is perhaps TRBD1 (5 bases). The CDR3 is 15 amino acids. Germline CDR1 is SGHKS and CDR2 is YYEKEE (reference sequence). The CDR3, as DNA: TGTACCAGCAGCTTGGTACCGACAGTCAACTATGGCTACACCTTC. It encodes CTSSLVPTVNYGYTF.

This clonotype occurred once. The V and J genes are TRBV9 and TRBJ2-7, with D possibly matching TRBD2 (6 bases). The CDR3 totals 14 residues. The germline V and J ends were trimmed by 5 bases and 2 bases, with 14 bases remaining between them. CDR1 is SGDLS, CDR2 YYNGEE, per germline. The CDR3 here is CASSPPGDTYEQYF. CDR3 coding DNA: TGTGCCAGCAGTCCTCCGGGAGACACCTACGAGCAGTACTTC.

Remarks on this clonotype: A single base separates this from a much larger clone, so it may be a read error. This sequence joins TRBV15 and TRBJ1-3, with a possible D match to TRBD1 (5 bases). The length of the CDR3 is 14 residues. Per the germline V gene, CDR1 is LNHNV and CDR2 is YYDKDF (reference sequence). Trimming took off 3 bases at V and 4 bases at J, with 10 bases between the two ends. The CDR3, as DNA: TGTGCCACCAGCAGCGGGGCCGACGGAAACACCATATATTTT. It yields the protein CATSSGADGNTIYF.